These T cell receptor beta chains were read from a single sample in a study of blood T cells in healthy people across ages. TCRdb re-called the 5' RACE reads with MiXCR, one entry per CDR3 protein. The data hold over a million distinct CDR3 sequences, with 40% to 50% observed a single time. Sequenced material: blood. The receptors were gathered from an older woman in good health. Both conserved end residues are part of each CDR3.

>TRBV5-1|TRBJ1-5|14
CASSLLSGSQPQHF
>TRBV29-1|TRBJ1-1|14
CSVKAGAGYTEAFF
>TRBV5-1|TRBJ2-7|13
CASSLEHINEQYF
>TRBV29-1|TRBJ2-4|14
CSVEDSDSKNIQYF
>TRBV7-2|TRBJ1-4|13
CASSFGPGEKLFF
>TRBV7-2|TRBJ1-6|15
CASSLGASAGPPLHF
>TRBV9|TRBJ2-7|14
CASSPTGQPYEQYF
>TRBV2|TRBJ1-2|13
CASTRDREGGYTF
>TRBV2|TRBJ2-1|13
CASSGDRQETQFF
>TRBV4-1|TRBJ2-5|14
CASSQGGGSETQYF
>TRBV11-2|TRBJ2-7|16
CASSLASGPTPYEQYF